This TCR beta chain is from a study of blood T cell repertoires in COVID-19. Trimming cost V 0 bases and J 6 bases; bases outside gene matches: 7. CDR3 length: 16 residues. Looked up from germline, CDR1 is MNHEY and CDR2 is SVGAGI. Using immunoSEQ multiplex PCR, the repertoire was profiled, and TCRdb retains in-frame clones only, with some absent. The sample holds 250,000 to 300,000 clones, around 84% seen once. Those enrolled, adults aged roughly 18 to 89 years, came from about two dozen US areas. The study assigned cohorts using participant-reported clinical history. This rearrangement joins TRBV6-5 to TRBJ2-1, with 8 nucleotides matching TRBD1. This receptor was obtained from a man aged 25 to 40 with acute COVID-19. Sequenced sample: PBMCs or T cells enriched from blood (not recorded which). The CDR3 protein is CASSYSRTGFGNEQFF. DNA of the CDR3: TGTGCCAGCAGTTACTCCCGGACAGGGTTTGGCAATGAGCAGTTCTTC.